This passage covers 4 T cell receptor beta chains from one sample sequenced in a study of PD-L1 blockade in urothelial cancer. Clones were read by immunoSEQ multiplex PCR, and TCRdb kept only the in-frame ones, dropping some. The sample carries 95,000 to 100,000 clones, around 87% recorded once. Time point noted: pretreatment peripheral blood. The starting material was PBMCs, obtained around atezolizumab (anti-PD-L1) treatment. These receptors all come from a man in his fifties or sixties with urothelial cancer.

The chain has TRBV10-2 and TRBJ2-3, with 12 bases fitting TRBD1. J was trimmed by 4 bases and V by 8 bases; bases with no gene match: 4. Germline V CDR1 and CDR2: WSHSY, SAAADI. This CDR3 comprises 14 residues. CDR3 nucleotide sequence: TGCGCCAGCGAAGGGACAGGGGGCGCAGATACGCAGTATTTT. As protein: CASEGTGGADTQYF.

The V gene is TRBV7-8, the J gene TRBJ1-2; D gene uncertain. The CDR3 contains 12 residues. The germline V and J ends were trimmed by 3 bases and 7 bases, with 9 bases remaining between them. CDR1 and CDR2 from the germline V gene are SGHVS and FQNEAQ. Written as DNA, the CDR3 is TGTGCCAGCAGCTTGCGTTCGGGTGGCTACACCTTC. This codes for CASSLRSGGYTF. The full variable domain, in which reference TRBV7-8 and TRBJ1-2 provide the parts outside the CDR3, is GAGVSQSPRYKVAKRGQDVALRCDPISGHVSLFWYQQALGQGPEFLTYFQNEAQLDKSGLPSDRFFAERPEGSVSTLKIQRTQQEDSAVYLCASSLRSGGYTFGSGTRLTVV.

The V and J genes are TRBV21-1 and TRBJ1-4. TRBV21-1 is a pseudogene locus. The CDR3 is 16 residues long. The CDR3 spells CASSTRARGIGEKLFF. CDR3 nucleotides: TGTGCCAGCAGCACCCGCGCGCGAGGGATAGGAGAAAAACTGTTTTTT.

This clone was seen only a few times. The rearrangement links TRBV19 to TRBJ2-1; D is uncertain. The CDR3 is 13 amino acids. V was cut by 3 bases and J by 4 bases, with 7 bases left in between. From germline, CDR1 is LNHDA and CDR2 SQIVND (reference sequence). Here the CDR3 reads CASSITEYNEQFF. CDR3 DNA sequence: TGTGCCAGTAGTATCACGGAGTACAATGAGCAGTTCTTC.